The 15 T cell receptor beta chains below all came from one sample that was sequenced in a study of blood T cell repertoires in COVID-19. Assay used: immunoSEQ multiplex PCR; TCRdb lists only in-frame clones, some missing. The sample gives 70,000 to 95,000 clones, around 90% of which show up once; around 2.9% is in the top ten. Sequenced sample: peripheral blood. These receptors all stem from a man over 45 with COVID-19, enrolled during active disease.

The chain couples TRBV21-1 to TRBJ1-3. TRBV21-1 is reported as a pseudogene. The CDR3 is 18 amino acids. CDR3 loop: CASSKGGLRRNSGNTIYF. CDR3 DNA: TGTGCCAGCAGCAAAGGAGGGTTAAGACGGAACTCTGGAAACACCATATATTTT.

J is TRBJ2-7 and V is TRBV7-3, with 7 bases aligning to TRBD2. Trimming cost V 0 bases and J 3 bases; bases outside gene matches: 8. CDR3 size: 16 residues. Germline V gives CDR1 SGHTA, CDR2 FQGTGA. In DNA, the CDR3 is TGTGCCAGCAGCTTAACCGGGGCTAGCGGTATCTACGAGCAGTACTTC. Translated: CASSLTGASGIYEQYF.

The V gene is TRBV5-1, the J gene TRBJ2-7; maybe TRBD1 (5 bases). The CDR3 loop spans 14 amino acids. Trimming left V 0 bases short and J 2 bases short, with 9 bases between. Germline CDR1 reads SGHRS; CDR2 reads YFSETQ. CDR3 in amino acids: CASSLEGVAYEQYF. CDR3 sequence (DNA): TGCGCCAGCAGCTTGGAAGGGGTCGCCTACGAGCAGTACTTC. Together with reference TRBV5-1 and TRBJ2-7, the CDR3 gives the full variable domain: KAGVTQTPRYLIKTRGQQVTLSCSPISGHRSVSWYQQTPGQGLQFLFEYFSETQRNKGNFPGRFSGRQFSNSRSEMNVSTLELGDSALYLCASSLEGVAYEQYFGPGTRLTVT.

This chain connects TRBV6-2 or TRBV6-3 to TRBJ2-3; 7 bases agree with TRBD1. The V gene's germline CDR1 is MNHEY and CDR2 SVGEGT. The CDR3 spans 18 residues. The trim removed 6 bases at V and 0 bases at J, leaving 15 bases unmatched. For the CDR3, the DNA is TGTGCCAGCAGCCGAACCGCCGGGACAGCTTCTAGCACAGATACGCAGTATTTT. This encodes CASSRTAGTASSTDTQYF.

The chain couples TRBV2 to TRBJ2-5; TRBD1 agrees at 7 bases. This CDR3 has 17 residues. With V trimmed by 4 bases and J by 5 bases, 16 bases remained unmatched. CDR1 is SNHLY, CDR2 FYNNEI, per germline. CDR3 sequence reads: CASSGTGTADNGETQYF. The CDR3 DNA reads as TGTGCCAGCAGTGGAACCGGGACAGCGGACAACGGGGAGACCCAGTACTTC.

The chain recombines TRBV2 with TRBJ2-7, with TRBD2 matching over 9 bases. Germline values: CDR1 SNHLY, CDR2 FYNNEI. Trimming took 5 bases from V and 3 from J; bases not matched to a gene: 5. There are 14 residues in the CDR3. CDR3 in DNA: TGTGCCAGCAGTACGGGGACTAGCAACTACGAGCAGTACTTC. Translating it yields CASSTGTSNYEQYF.

V usage is TRBV5-6 and J usage is TRBJ1-5; D unclear. The CDR3 has 13 amino acids. The germline V gene has CDR1 SGHDT and CDR2 YYEEEE. The V end lost 0 bases, the J end lost 4 bases, and 5 bases lay between the germline ends. The CDR3 nucleotides read TGTGCCAGCAGCTTGGGAGCAAATCAGCCCCAGCATTTT. It encodes CASSLGANQPQHF.

The chain carries TRBV6-5 and TRBJ2-3; 7 nucleotides align to TRBD1. V was pared by 6 bases and J by 0 bases, with 6 bases of the junction left unmatched. The length of the CDR3 is 15 residues. From germline, CDR1 is MNHEY and CDR2 SVGAGI. CDR3 bases: TGTGCCAGCAGCTACAGGGGCCGTAGCACAGATACGCAGTATTTT. This gives the protein CASSYRGRSTDTQYF.

This clone was recorded a few times. An end of the junction does not agree with germline; a read error may underlie this. This chain joins TRBV30 and TRBJ2-3, with D possibly TRBD2 on 6 matching bases. Germline values: CDR1 GTSNPN, CDR2 SVGIG (reference sequence). This CDR3 comprises 13 residues. Written as DNA, the CDR3 is TGTGCCCGGAGGGCCCCGGGGTCAGATACGCAGTATTTT. Translation gives CARRAPGSDTQYF.

V and J are TRBV3-1 (or the pseudogene TRBV3-2) and TRBJ2-2; D call uncertain. Trimming took 0 bases from V and 2 from J, leaving 4 bases between them. The CDR3 runs to 14 residues. Germline lookup yields CDR1 LGHDT and CDR2 YNNKEL (reference sequence). CDR3 DNA: TGTGCCAGCAGCCAAGACCCTAACACCGGGGAGCTGTTTTTT. It specifies CASSQDPNTGELFF.

The chain employs TRBV4-1 and TRBJ2-1; perhaps TRBD2 as D (6 bases). Germline V CDR1 and CDR2: MGHRA, YSYEKL. Deletions cut 4 bases from V and 5 bases from J, with 15 bases between. This CDR3 spans 15 amino acids. CDR3 residues: CASSPRGGANNEQFF. The CDR3 DNA sequence: TGCGCCAGCAGCCCCCGGGGCGGGGCCAACAATGAGCAGTTCTTC.

V and J are TRBV7-3 and TRBJ1-1, with D tentatively TRBD1 (5 bases). There are 13 residues in the CDR3. With 5 bases removed from V and 1 base from J, the gap between germline ends came to 8 bases. Per germline, CDR1 SGHTA and CDR2 FQGTGA. The CDR3 sequence: CASSVTGNTEAFF. CDR3 nucleotide sequence: TGTGCCAGCAGCGTTACAGGGAACACTGAAGCTTTCTTT.

The genes are TRBV11-3 and TRBJ2-3, with 8 bases that match TRBD2. The CDR3 runs 15 residues. The V and J ends lost 5 bases and 3 bases, in that order; junction bases with no gene match: 7. Germline lookup yields CDR1 SGHNT and CDR2 YENEEA. This chain's CDR3 is CASSLGGGPTDTQYF. The CDR3 nucleotides are TGTGCCAGCAGCCTGGGCGGGGGGCCGACAGATACGCAGTATTTT.

This clone has a single count. The CDR3 sequence: CAWSSGILPGNTIYF. DNA of the CDR3: TGTGCCTGGAGCTCAGGGATTCTCCCTGGAAACACCATATATTTT. V usage is TRBV30 and J usage is TRBJ1-3; D might be TRBD1 (5 bases). V shed 3 bases and J shed 2 bases, with 14 bases lying between them. This CDR3 is built from 15 residues. CDR1 and CDR2 (germline): GTSNPN, SVGIG (reference sequence).

The V call is TRBV27, the J call TRBJ2-1, with D possibly being TRBD2 (5 bases). The ends were cut back, 2 bases at V and 6 bases at J, with 11 bases in the middle. CDR1 MNHEY and CDR2 SMNVEV come from the germline V gene (reference sequence). The length of the CDR3 is 14 residues. The CDR3 DNA reads TGTGCCAGCAGTTTAGTCGGGATAATCAATGAGCAGTTCTTC. Protein sequence: CASSLVGIINEQFF.